This passage covers 5 T cell receptor beta chains from one sample sequenced in a study of sequential checkpoint blockade in melanoma. Sequencing was performed with immunoSEQ multiplex PCR; in TCRdb, only in-frame clones are kept and a portion is missing. The table shows about 12,000 clones, with 60% to 75% occurring only once. Noted treatment: randomized to nivolumab then ipilimumab (arm A) or the reverse (arm B). Sequencing was performed on CD8+ T cells sorted from blood (inferred from file names), taken from a patient given nivolumab and ipilimumab in sequence. Source of these receptors: a human donor with melanoma.

This clone was detected once. This chain joins TRBV4-3 and TRBJ2-7, with a possible D match to TRBD2 (5 bases). The V end was cut by 2 bases, the J end by 1 base, with 9 bases between. CDR3 length: 14 amino acids. Germline-derived CDR1 and CDR2 are LGHNA and YSLEER. The CDR3 bases are TGCGCCAGCAGCCAATCTAGAGGGTCCTACGAGCAGTACTTC. This codes for CASSQSRGSYEQYF.

This clone was counted a few times. Compared with germline, one end of the junction differs, possibly owing to a read error. The V gene is TRBV5-5, the J gene TRBJ1-5; the D is unclear. The CDR3 extends over 14 amino acids. CDR1 and CDR2 from the germline V gene are SGHKS and YYEKEE (reference sequence). The CDR3: CASSQFGGNQPQHF. The CDR3 DNA sequence: TGCGCCAGCAGCCAATTCGGTGGCAATCAGCCCCAGCATTTT.

The sample holds one count of this clone. This chain joins TRBV29-1 and TRBJ2-7; the D is unclear. Trimming shortened V by 4 bases and J by 10 bases, and 14 bases separated the two germline ends. CDR3 length: 11 residues. Germline-derived CDR1 and CDR2 are SQVTM and ANQGSEA. DNA for the CDR3: TGCAGCGTTGGGGCCCCGGAAGAACAGTACTTC. It specifies CSVGAPEEQYF.

This clone was counted once. The chain links TRBV6-1 to TRBJ1-5; D may be TRBD1 (5 bases). Trimming removed 4 bases from V and 0 bases from J, with 10 bases in between. Germline-derived CDR1 and CDR2 are MNHNS and SASEGT. There are 15 residues in the CDR3. This CDR3 reads CASSAGVYSNQPQHF. In DNA form, the CDR3 reads TGTGCCAGCAGTGCGGGGGTCTATAGCAATCAGCCCCAGCATTTT.

This clone was counted between two and nine times. The CDR3 region has the DNA TGTGCCAGCAGTTTATCTGGGTCAGGGGGCGGGGGCTACACCTTC. This gives the protein CASSLSGSGGGGYTF. The chain employs TRBV27 and TRBJ1-2; 8 positions match TRBD1. V was clipped by 0 bases and J by 8 bases; unmatched bases: 8. The germline gives CDR1 MNHEY, CDR2 SMNVEV (reference sequence). The CDR3 consists of 15 residues.